This paragraph reports one T cell receptor (beta chain). Per the original data handling: Researchers report that nucleated cell counts were estimated from reference gene primer amplification. Sequencing was performed with immunoSEQ multiplex PCR; in TCRdb, only in-frame clones are kept and a portion is missing. The V and J calls and clone size come from that table; D and trimming were worked out from the DNA. Among under 35,000 clones listed, approximately 88% were seen once. V shed 5 bases and J shed 2 bases, with 13 bases lying between them. The CDR3 is 15 residues long. Germline CDR1 and CDR2: MNHEY and SVGAGI. These data come from a study of blood T cell repertoires in COVID-19. Overall study context: From the United States, Italy and Spain came samples of acute and convalescent COVID-19.

The chain recombines TRBV6-5 with TRBJ1-5; the D is unclear. This receptor was identified in a human donor in a cohort sampled during active COVID-19. Material: peripheral blood. CDR3 DNA: TGTGCCAGCAGTCCTTCCCTCGGAGGCAATCAGCCCCAGCATTTT. It codes for CASSPSLGGNQPQHF.